Listed here are 30 T cell receptor beta chains from one sample, sequenced in a study of T-cell reconstitution after alpha-beta-depleted transplantation in children. Library preparation (for TCRbeta) was performed with unique molecular identifiers. TCRdb recomputed calls from the PCR reads with MiXCR, one row per CDR3 protein. Of 200,000 to 250,000 distinct CDR3 sequences in the sample, approximately 10% were seen once. This sample comprised PBMCs from the stem cell graft donor, obtained from the stem cell graft. The receptors stem from a human donor who donated a stem cell graft to a child with acute lymphoblastic leukemia.

This rearrangement joins TRBV5-1 to TRBJ1-1; D is perhaps TRBD1 (5 bases). V lost 4 bases and J lost 0, with 16 bases in between. The CDR3 is 16 residues long. CDR1 is SGHRS, CDR2 YFSETQ, per germline. The CDR3 loop reads CASSPGVGQMNTEAFF. CDR3 nucleotides: TGCGCCAGCAGCCCTGGAGTGGGGCAGATGAACACTGAAGCTTTCTTT.

This clonotype was seen a few times. The CDR3 DNA reads TGCAGCGTGACAGGGGTCACGGGGAACACTGAAGCTTTCTTT. This encodes CSVTGVTGNTEAFF. This rearrangement joins TRBV29-1 to TRBJ1-1; 8 bases map to TRBD1. Germline trimming cut 6 bases from V and 1 base from J; bases unmatched to any gene: 7. The length of the CDR3 is 14 residues. The germline V gene encodes CDR1 SQVTM and CDR2 ANQGSEA.

This clonotype was seen only a few times. The chain has TRBV10-3 and TRBJ2-5, with 8 bases matching TRBD2. The length of the CDR3 is 15 residues. V was clipped by 6 bases and J by 5 bases; unmatched bases: 11. Germline V gives CDR1 ENHRY, CDR2 SYGVKD. CDR3 protein: CAISLGLAHEETQYF. In nucleotides, the CDR3 is TGTGCCATCAGCCTCGGACTAGCACATGAGGAGACCCAGTACTTC.

CDR3 sequence (DNA): TGTGCCAGCAGCCCACAGGGATATGATGGCTACACCTTC. Translation: CASSPQGYDGYTF. The chain couples TRBV7-2 to TRBJ1-2; maybe TRBD1 (6 bases). There are 13 residues in the CDR3. Germline lookup yields CDR1 SGHTA and CDR2 FQGNSA. Trimming took 5 bases from V and 6 from J, leaving 13 bases between them.

V is TRBV5-1 and J is TRBJ1-5; D gene ambiguous. The germline gives CDR1 SGHRS, CDR2 YFSETQ. V was cut by 1 base and J by 7 bases, with 12 bases left in between. The CDR3 sequence is 14 residues long. CDR3 sequence (DNA): TGCGCCAGCAGCTTGACGGGTCTGTGGCAGCCCCAGCATTTT. This codes for CASSLTGLWQPQHF.

The V and J genes are TRBV5-6 and TRBJ1-6; maybe TRBD1 (6 bases). This CDR3 spans 14 amino acids. Trimming removed 0 bases from V and 9 bases from J, with 10 bases in between. The germline V gene encodes CDR1 SGHDT and CDR2 YYEEEE. The chain's CDR3 is CASSLDRVGSPLHF. CDR3 bases: TGTGCCAGCAGCTTGGACAGGGTTGGTTCACCCCTCCACTTT.

The genes are TRBV10-3 and TRBJ1-4; the D gene is possibly TRBD1 (5 bases). Deletions cut 6 bases from V and 7 bases from J, with 6 bases between. This CDR3 comprises 11 residues. In germline, CDR1 is ENHRY, CDR2 SYGVKD. CDR3 sequence reads: CAIRRGEKLFF. The CDR3 nucleotides are TGTGCCATCAGGAGGGGTGAAAAACTGTTTTTT.

The table lists this clonotype with many counts. This chain connects TRBV5-6 to TRBJ1-5, with 7 bases identical to TRBD1. Germline trimming cut 2 bases from V and 4 bases from J; bases unmatched to any gene: 9. CDR3 length: 16 amino acids. The germline CDR1 and CDR2 sequences are SGHDT and YYEEEE. DNA for the CDR3: TGTGCCAGCAGCTTCGCCGGGACAGTTATAAATCAGCCCCAGCATTTT. Its translation is CASSFAGTVINQPQHF. The full variable domain, completed using reference TRBV5-6 and TRBJ1-5, is DAGVTQSPTHLIKTRGQQVTLRCSPKSGHDTVSWYQQALGQGPQFIFQYYEEEERQRGNFPDRFSGHQFPNYSSELNVNALLLGDSALYLCASSFAGTVINQPQHFGDGTRLSIL.

This clonotype was counted between two and nine times. Here the CDR3 reads CSASRGARDQPQHF. The CDR3 DNA is TGCAGTGCTAGCCGGGGGGCGCGGGATCAGCCCCAGCATTTT. The V call is TRBV20-1, the J call TRBJ1-5, with D perhaps matching TRBD1 (6 bases). The CDR3 covers 14 residues. Looked up from germline, CDR1 is DFQATT and CDR2 is SNEGSKA (reference sequence). Trimming left V 3 bases short and J 5 bases short, with 14 bases between.

In this sample, this clonotype turned up a few times. The CDR3 nucleotides read TGCGCCAGCAGCCTACAGGGGGAAAGCAATCAGCCCCAGCATTTT. Translated, it gives CASSLQGESNQPQHF. J is TRBJ1-5 and V is TRBV5-1; 8 nucleotides line up with TRBD1. Per germline, CDR1 SGHRS and CDR2 YFSETQ. This CDR3 has 15 residues. The V gene end was trimmed by 4 bases and the J gene end by 1 base; junction bases not matched to a gene: 4.

This clonotype has a handful of counts. This chain connects TRBV12-3 or TRBV12-4 to TRBJ2-7, with TRBD1 matching 9 bases. This CDR3 comprises 13 residues. Trimming at V came to 8 bases and at J to 0 bases, leaving 2 bases not matched to a gene. Here the CDR3 reads CASRTGASYEQYF. The CDR3, as DNA: TGTGCCAGCCGGACAGGGGCCTCCTACGAGCAGTACTTC.

Many counts were recorded for this clonotype. V gene TRBV18 combines with J gene TRBJ1-1; no reliable D call. Germline V gene sequence: CDR1 KGHSH, CDR2 LQKENI. V lost 6 bases and J 3 bases, leaving 20 bases between the germline ends. This CDR3 has 16 residues. CDR3: CASSPASPSSDTEAFF. CDR3 coding DNA: TGTGCCAGCTCGCCTGCCTCCCCCAGTTCGGACACTGAAGCTTTCTTT. Looking up the rest from reference TRBV18 and TRBJ1-1 gives the full variable domain: NAGVMQNPRHLVRRRGQEARLRCSPMKGHSHVYWYRQLPEEGLKFMVYLQKENIIDESGMPKERFSAEFPKEGPSILRIQQVVRGDSAAYFCASSPASPSSDTEAFFGQGTRLTVV.

This clonotype has a handful of counts. The genes are TRBV5-1 and TRBJ2-5, with D uncertain. Trimming left V 0 bases short and J 2 bases short, with 14 bases between. The CDR3 totals 16 residues. Germline loops: CDR1 SGHRS, CDR2 YFSETQ. CDR3 nucleotides: TGCGCCAGCAGCTTGGGGGTTGTGGCGGCGCAAGAGACCCAGTACTTC. Amino acid sequence: CASSLGVVAAQETQYF.

The rearrangement uses TRBV6-2 or TRBV6-3 and TRBJ2-5; tentatively, D is TRBD2 (5 bases). Per the germline V gene, CDR1 is MNHEY and CDR2 is SVGEGT. CDR3 length: 11 residues. V lost 2 bases, J lost 10 bases, and 8 bases lay in between. CDR3 protein: CASSYGRDQYF. Here the CDR3 DNA reads TGTGCCAGCAGTTACGGGAGAGACCAGTACTTC.

This clonotype was detected many times. The rearrangement links TRBV5-1 to TRBJ1-1; D gene uncertain. Germline V gene lookup returns CDR1 SGHRS and CDR2 YFSETQ. This CDR3 comprises 15 residues. The V end lost 1 base, the J end lost 1 base, and 11 bases lay between the germline ends. The CDR3 nucleotides read TGCGCCAGCAGCTTGTTAGACTCTCGGAACACTGAAGCTTTCTTT. Translation: CASSLLDSRNTEAFF.

This clonotype is labeled medium-sized. CDR3 sequence reads: CASSRDRGYGYTF. The DNA for the CDR3 is TGTGCCAGCAGCCGTGACAGGGGCTATGGCTACACCTTC. V usage is TRBV6-5 and J usage is TRBJ1-2; 8 bases are a match to TRBD1. Germline-derived CDR1 and CDR2 are MNHEY and SVGAGI. This CDR3 is built from 13 residues. The J segment lost 4 bases and the V segment lost 6 bases, leaving 4 bases of the junction unmatched.

There are many counts of this clonotype. The CDR3 spells CASSQGGVGGNEQFF. Written as DNA, the CDR3 is TGTGCCAGCAGCCAGGGAGGGGTCGGGGGGAATGAGCAGTTCTTC. The chain recombines TRBV4-2 with TRBJ2-1, with 7 bases identical to TRBD2. Germline V lookup: CDR1 LGHNA, CDR2 YNFKEQ. The trim removed 3 bases at V and 7 bases at J, leaving 9 bases unmatched. The CDR3 covers 15 residues.

The table lists this clonotype with many counts. The rearrangement links TRBV20-1 to TRBJ2-1; TRBD1 or TRBD2 may be the D gene (6 bases each). The CDR3 is made up of 14 amino acids. Trimming stripped 5 bases from V and 5 bases from J, with 16 bases between. Germline V gene lookup returns CDR1 DFQATT and CDR2 SNEGSKA (reference sequence). CDR3 coding DNA: TGCAGTGCTCGCGACGGGGGCCGTCACAATGAGCAGTTCTTC. Amino acid sequence: CSARDGGRHNEQFF.

This clonotype has ten or more counts. The chain has TRBV12-3 or TRBV12-4 and TRBJ1-5, with TRBD1 matching 7 bases. This CDR3 contains 16 residues. V shed 3 bases, J shed 2 bases, and the junction held 7 bases outside the gene matches. The CDR3 is CASSLSYGQGNQPQHF. The CDR3, as DNA: TGTGCCAGCAGTTTGTCTTATGGACAGGGCAATCAGCCCCAGCATTTT.

This clonotype showed up just a few times. This chain uses TRBV5-1 with TRBJ2-7; weak D call: TRBD1 (5 bases). The CDR3 extends over 14 amino acids. The V and J ends lost 2 bases and 2 bases respectively, with 11 bases between them. CDR1 is SGHRS, CDR2 YFSETQ, per germline. The chain's CDR3 is CASSLSAGPYEQYF. In nucleotides, the CDR3 is TGCGCCAGCAGCTTATCGGCAGGGCCCTACGAGCAGTACTTC. Combining the CDR3 with reference TRBV5-1 and TRBJ2-7 gives the whole variable domain KAGVTQTPRYLIKTRGQQVTLSCSPISGHRSVSWYQQTPGQGLQFLFEYFSETQRNKGNFPGRFSGRQFSNSRSEMNVSTLELGDSALYLCASSLSAGPYEQYFGPGTRLTVT.

This clonotype has a count of ten or more. The gene calls are TRBV5-1 and TRBJ2-7; 10 bases map to TRBD1. The V segment lost 2 bases and the J segment 2 bases; nucleotides outside the gene matches: 7. The CDR3 has 16 residues. Germline CDR1 reads SGHRS; CDR2 reads YFSETQ. CDR3 sequence (DNA): TGCGCCAGCAGCTTTACACCGGGACAGGGGACCTACGAGCAGTACTTC. This codes for CASSFTPGQGTYEQYF. The full variable domain, its missing parts supplied by reference TRBV5-1 and TRBJ2-7, is KAGVTQTPRYLIKTRGQQVTLSCSPISGHRSVSWYQQTPGQGLQFLFEYFSETQRNKGNFPGRFSGRQFSNSRSEMNVSTLELGDSALYLCASSFTPGQGTYEQYFGPGTRLTVT.

In this sample, this clonotype turned up a few times. An end of the junction differs from the germline gene, which may be a read error. The chain employs TRBV2 and TRBJ2-7; either TRBD1 or TRBD2 may fit D (5 bases each). The CDR3 is made up of 12 amino acids. Germline V gives CDR1 SNHLY, CDR2 FYNNEI. CDR3 nucleotide sequence: TGTGCCAGCAGCGCCGATACCGGGACCAGGCACTTC. Translation gives CASSADTGTRHF.

The table lists this clonotype with many counts. The chain recombines TRBV29-1 with TRBJ2-7; no firm D call. The CDR3 has 11 residues. Trimming removed 6 bases from V and 3 bases from J, with 9 bases in between. CDR1 SQVTM and CDR2 ANQGSEA come from the germline V gene. This CDR3 is CSVSKGYEQYF. The CDR3 nucleotides are TGCAGCGTGAGTAAGGGCTACGAGCAGTACTTC.

This clonotype occurred a few times. This rearrangement joins TRBV4-3 to TRBJ1-2; D is uncertain. The CDR3 extends over 15 amino acids. The germline V and J ends were trimmed by 0 bases and 2 bases, with 10 bases remaining between them. The germline CDR1 and CDR2 sequences are LGHNA and YSLEER. CDR3 in amino acids: CASSQEPTENYGYTF. For the CDR3, the DNA is TGCGCCAGCAGCCAAGAACCCACAGAGAACTATGGCTACACCTTC.

This clonotype was observed a few times. V gene TRBV15 combines with J gene TRBJ2-5; tentatively, D is TRBD1 or TRBD2 (6 bases each). Germline CDR1 is LNHNV and CDR2 is YYDKDF (reference sequence). V was pared by 1 base and J by 0 bases, with 12 bases between. There are 16 residues in the CDR3. CDR3 in amino acids: CATSRVGGTNQETQYF. CDR3 coding DNA: TGTGCCACCAGCAGAGTTGGGGGGACAAACCAAGAGACCCAGTACTTC.

The chain recombines TRBV5-1 with TRBJ1-1; D might be TRBD1 (6 bases). Per germline, CDR1 SGHRS and CDR2 YFSETQ. V shed 0 bases and J shed 7 bases, with 10 bases lying between them. The CDR3 loop spans 13 amino acids. The CDR3 sequence is CASSLDRDGEAFF. DNA for the CDR3: TGCGCCAGCAGCTTGGACAGGGACGGTGAAGCTTTCTTT.

This clonotype was observed many times. The chain carries TRBV4-2 and TRBJ1-5; TRBD1 agrees at 8 bases. Unmatched junction bases numbered 3, after V lost 0 bases and J lost 2 bases. The CDR3 extends over 16 amino acids. Germline V lookup: CDR1 LGHNA, CDR2 YNFKEQ. The CDR3 DNA reads TGTGCCAGCAGCCAAGATAACAGGGGGGGCAATCAGCCCCAGCATTTT. It is translated as CASSQDNRGGNQPQHF.

There are a few counts of this clonotype. CDR3 DNA sequence: TGTGCCAGCAGCCTTGACGCGACAGGGACCGAAAAACTGTTTTTT. Its protein product is CASSLDATGTEKLFF. The rearrangement uses TRBV11-2 and TRBJ1-4; TRBD1 aligns across 7 bases. Trimming removed 5 bases from V and 8 bases from J; junction bases left unmatched: 11. The CDR3 has 15 amino acids. Germline V gene data show CDR1 as SGHAT and CDR2 as FQNNGV.

This clonotype came up a few times. The chain joins TRBV2 to TRBJ2-1, with 10 positions matching TRBD2. This CDR3 region has 16 residues. Germline CDR1 and CDR2: SNHLY and FYNNEI. With V trimmed by 7 bases and J by 0 bases, 6 bases remained unmatched. In DNA form, the CDR3 reads TGTGCCAGCACTACTAGCGGGGTGAGCTCCTACAATGAGCAGTTCTTC. Its translation: CASTTSGVSSYNEQFF.

Ten or more counts support this clonotype. The chain carries TRBV14 and TRBJ2-1, with 7 bases aligning to TRBD1. Germline-derived CDR1 and CDR2 are SGHDN and FVKESK. This CDR3 is built from 14 residues. V lost 1 base to trimming and J lost 6 bases; unmatched junction nucleotides: 3. The CDR3 nucleotides read TGTGCCAGCAGCCAAGGATACAGGGGCAATGAGCAGTTCTTC. This codes for CASSQGYRGNEQFF.